This T cell receptor beta chain was identified during a study of blood T cells in healthy people across ages. V lost 4 bases and J lost 4; bases outside the gene matches: 8. The germline V gene has CDR1 DFQATT and CDR2 SNEGSKA (reference sequence). The CDR3 extends over 14 amino acids. It was with a sample-barcoded 5' primer and a J-beta primer mix that a second PCR of roughly 7 to 12 cycles was run. TCRdb recomputed calls from the 5' RACE reads with MiXCR, one row per CDR3 protein. The data hold a few hundred thousand distinct CDR3 sequences, with approximately 51% observed a single time. The J gene is TRBJ1-2, the V gene TRBV20-1; 8 bases line up with TRBD1. Material for sequencing was blood. The source is a man aged 60 to 75 in good health. CDR3 sequence: CSATGRGLVYGYTF. CDR3 DNA: TGCAGTGCTACCGGCAGGGGGCTCGTCTATGGCTACACCTTC.